The sequence of this T cell receptor (beta chain) was determined in a study of T cell changes during pregnancy in multiple sclerosis. Profiling relied on immunoSEQ multiplex PCR, and the TCRdb table lists in-frame clones only, not all of them. The data show about 42,000 clones, approximately 80% seen once. V lost 2 bases, J lost 0 bases, and 10 bases lay in between. The CDR3 is made up of 15 amino acids. Germline V gene data show CDR1 as LNHDA and CDR2 as SQIVND (reference sequence). Sequencing used CD4+ T cells from peripheral blood mononuclear cells, obtained before pregnancy. This chain uses TRBV19 with TRBJ1-2; D gene uncertain. The clonotype was recovered from a female donor with multiple sclerosis, enrolled in a pregnancy study. The chain's CDR3 is CASSIRRAANYGYTF. The CDR3 DNA is TGTGCCAGTAGTATACGGAGGGCCGCTAACTATGGCTACACCTTC. Full variable domain (missing parts from reference TRBV19 and TRBJ1-2): DGGITQSPKYLFRKEGQNVTLSCEQNLNHDAMYWYRQDPGQGLRLIYYSQIVNDFQKGDIAEGYSVSREKKESFPLTVTSAQKNPTAFYLCASSIRRAANYGYTFGSGTRLTVV.